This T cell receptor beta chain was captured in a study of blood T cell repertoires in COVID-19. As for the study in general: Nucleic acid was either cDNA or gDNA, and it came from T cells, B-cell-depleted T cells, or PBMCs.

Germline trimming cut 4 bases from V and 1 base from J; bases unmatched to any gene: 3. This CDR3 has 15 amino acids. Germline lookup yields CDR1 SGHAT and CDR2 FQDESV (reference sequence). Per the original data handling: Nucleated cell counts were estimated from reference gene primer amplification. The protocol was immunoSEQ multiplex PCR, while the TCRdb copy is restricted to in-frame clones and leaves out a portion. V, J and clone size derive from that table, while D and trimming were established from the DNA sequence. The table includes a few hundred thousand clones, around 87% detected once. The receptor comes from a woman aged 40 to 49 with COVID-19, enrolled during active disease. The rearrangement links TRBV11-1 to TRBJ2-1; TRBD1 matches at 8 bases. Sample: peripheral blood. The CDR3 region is CASSYQGASYNEQFF. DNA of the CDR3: TGTGCCAGCAGCTATCAGGGGGCATCCTACAATGAGCAGTTCTTC.